The 22 T cell receptor beta chains below come from one sample, sequenced in a study of blood T cell repertoires in COVID-19. The protocol was immunoSEQ multiplex PCR, while the TCRdb copy is restricted to in-frame clones and leaves out a portion. The data show some 300,000 clones, 88% seen once. What was sequenced was PBMCs or T cells enriched from blood (not recorded which). The receptors derive from a woman aged 60 to 75 in a cohort exposed to, infected with or recovered from COVID-19 (not recorded which).

The chain is built from TRBV6-2 or TRBV6-3 and TRBJ2-7; the match to TRBD2 covers 11 bases. The CDR3 consists of 15 residues. The germline CDR1 and CDR2 sequences are MNHEY and SVGEGT. V was pared by 4 bases and J by 5 bases, with 7 bases of the junction left unmatched. CDR3: CASSSWTSGFDEQYF. The CDR3 nucleotides are TGTGCCAGCAGTTCCTGGACTAGCGGGTTCGACGAGCAGTACTTC.

This clone was seen only a few times. The chain combines TRBV10-1 with TRBJ1-1; D gene ambiguous. This CDR3 comprises 12 residues. V lost 3 bases and J lost 1, with 3 bases in between. Germline loops: CDR1 WNHNN, CDR2 SYGVQD (reference sequence). The CDR3 nucleotides are TGCGCCAGCAGTGACAGGAACACTGAAGCTTTCTTT. This codes for CASSDRNTEAFF.

The rearrangement links TRBV11-2 to TRBJ2-3; no reliable D call. The CDR3 has 13 amino acids. Germline loops: CDR1 SGHAT, CDR2 FQNNGV. V was trimmed by 5 bases and J by 4 bases, leaving 10 bases between them. The CDR3 is CASSLEVADTQYF. The CDR3 coding sequence is TGTGCCAGCAGCCTCGAGGTAGCAGATACGCAGTATTTT.

This rearrangement joins TRBV19 to TRBJ2-7, with TRBD1 as a possible D gene (5 bases). Germline V gives CDR1 LNHDA, CDR2 SQIVND (reference sequence). V lost 4 bases to trimming and J lost 2 bases, with 6 bases between them. The CDR3 consists of 12 residues. The CDR3 is CASSTGPYEQYF. CDR3 nucleotide sequence: TGTGCCAGTAGTACAGGGCCCTACGAGCAGTACTTC.

V and J are TRBV5-1 and TRBJ1-6; 7 nucleotides agree with TRBD1. Germline V CDR1 and CDR2: SGHRS, YFSETQ. The CDR3 runs 14 residues. The V gene end was trimmed by 2 bases and the J gene end by 7 bases; junction bases not matched to a gene: 3. CDR3 in amino acids: CASSLTGDNSPLHF. The CDR3 bases are TGCGCCAGCAGCTTAACAGGGGACAATTCACCCCTCCACTTT.

CDR3 in DNA: TGTGCCTGGAGTACACAGGGAGGGGACGAGCAGTACTTC. It codes for CAWSTQGGDEQYF. This chain links TRBV30 with TRBJ2-7; D perhaps matches TRBD2 (7 bases). Trimming cost V 2 bases and J 5 bases, with 13 bases left between them. This CDR3 is 13 amino acids long. CDR1 and CDR2 (germline): GTSNPN, SVGIG (reference sequence).

The chain recombines TRBV5-1 with TRBJ1-2, with TRBD1 identical over 8 bases. This CDR3 is 14 amino acids long. In germline, CDR1 is SGHRS, CDR2 YFSETQ. J was trimmed by 7 bases and V by 4 bases; bases with no gene match: 9. The CDR3 DNA follows: TGCGCCAGCAGCCCCCAGGGGGGACAGGTTGGCTACACCTTC. This codes for CASSPQGGQVGYTF.

The DNA of the CDR3 is TGTGCCAGCAGCCGACAGGGTCGGCCAGAGACCCAGTACTTC. This encodes CASSRQGRPETQYF. The chain recombines TRBV3-1 (or the pseudogene TRBV3-2) with TRBJ2-5, with 7 nucleotides matching TRBD1. V was clipped by 4 bases and J by 4 bases; unmatched bases: 6. The germline gives CDR1 LGHDT, CDR2 YNNKEL (reference sequence). This CDR3 has 14 amino acids.

V gene TRBV28 combines with J gene TRBJ2-3, with no clear D. The germline V and J ends were trimmed by 3 bases and 2 bases, with 6 bases remaining between them. CDR3 size: 13 residues. Germline values: CDR1 MDHEN, CDR2 SYDVKM. In DNA, the CDR3 is TGTGCCAGCAGTTTTCGACTCACAGATACGCAGTATTTT. This translates into CASSFRLTDTQYF.

This sequence joins TRBV28 and TRBJ1-4; the match to TRBD1 covers 7 bases. This CDR3 comprises 14 residues. V lost 6 bases, J lost 8 bases, and 9 bases stayed unmatched. Looked up from germline, CDR1 is MDHEN and CDR2 is SYDVKM. The CDR3 sequence is CASRPTGPGEKLFF. The CDR3 nucleotides are TGTGCCAGCAGACCGACAGGGCCGGGGGAAAAACTGTTTTTT.

V and J are TRBV27 and TRBJ1-5; possible D gene TRBD1, 6 bases. V was pared by 5 bases and J by 3 bases, with 11 bases between. In germline, CDR1 is MNHEY, CDR2 SMNVEV (reference sequence). CDR3 length: 14 amino acids. The CDR3 sequence: CASSPQGTNQPQHF. The CDR3, as DNA: TGTGCCAGCAGTCCACAGGGAACCAATCAGCCCCAGCATTTT.

This chain joins TRBV7-3 and TRBJ2-1; no firm D call. This CDR3 spans 14 amino acids. Trimming shortened V by 3 bases and J by 8 bases, and 14 bases separated the two germline ends. Germline loops: CDR1 SGHTA, CDR2 FQGTGA. The CDR3 here is CASSLGLVGDEQFF. CDR3 nucleotide sequence: TGTGCCAGCAGCTTGGGTTTAGTGGGCGATGAGCAGTTCTTC.

As to this clone: The sample carries other DNA sequences with the same CDR3. The chain uses TRBV9 and TRBJ2-7; 8 positions agree with TRBD2. CDR3 size: 15 residues. The trim removed 0 bases at V and 4 bases at J, leaving 6 bases unmatched. CDR1 is SGDLS, CDR2 YYNGEE, per germline. The CDR3 DNA reads TGTGCCAGCAGCGTAGACAGCGGGAGCTCATACGAGCAGTACTTC. Translating gives CASSVDSGSSYEQYF.

The V and J genes are TRBV21-1 and TRBJ1-5; TRBD1 is the table's D call and was not checked against the DNA. TRBV21-1 is a pseudogene. The CDR3 covers 17 residues. For the CDR3, the DNA is TGTGCCAGCAGCAAAGCAGACTTTGACAGGGGCTATCAGCCCCAGCATTTT. The encoded protein is CASSKADFDRGYQPQHF.

CDR3 sequence reads: CASSYHSGRGVYEQYF. CDR3 coding DNA: TGTGCCAGCAGTTACCATAGCGGGAGGGGTGTTTACGAGCAGTACTTC. J is TRBJ2-7 and V is TRBV6-2 or TRBV6-3; 11 bases agree with TRBD2. V was clipped by 2 bases and J by 4 bases; unmatched bases: 7. The CDR3 sequence is 16 residues long. Germline V gives CDR1 MNHEY, CDR2 SVGEGT.

V usage is TRBV9 and J usage is TRBJ1-3; maybe TRBD1 (5 bases). V dropped 0 bases and J dropped 3 bases, with 19 bases sitting between them. The germline gives CDR1 SGDLS, CDR2 YYNGEE. The length of the CDR3 is 18 residues. Here the CDR3 DNA reads TGTGCCAGCAGCGTAGCGGGCAGGGCTAGGTCCCGTGGAAACACCATATATTTT. It codes for CASSVAGRARSRGNTIYF.

This chain connects TRBV6-1 to TRBJ1-6, with D unresolved. The CDR3 contains 15 residues. Germline loops: CDR1 MNHNS, CDR2 SASEGT. Trimming took 3 bases from V and 7 from J, leaving 13 bases between them. The CDR3 sequence is CASSDWTPGNSPLHF. The CDR3 region has the DNA TGTGCCAGCAGTGATTGGACCCCGGGGAATTCACCCCTCCACTTT.

The chain combines TRBV11-2 with TRBJ2-2; 7 bases are a match to TRBD2. The CDR3 length is 17 residues. CDR1 is SGHAT and CDR2 is FQNNGV in the germline V gene. J gave up 3 bases and V 5 bases, and 12 bases lay outside the gene matches. Written as DNA, the CDR3 is TGTGCCAGCAGCCTCGAGGGGAGGGGAGGCGACACCGGGGAGCTGTTTTTT. It translates to CASSLEGRGGDTGELFF.

This clone was observed a few times. This sequence joins TRBV9 and TRBJ1-1, with 8 bases aligning to TRBD1. From germline, CDR1 is SGDLS and CDR2 YYNGEE. CDR3 length: 17 amino acids. V dropped 0 bases and J dropped 1; count of bases not matched to a gene: 8. This CDR3 reads CASSVGLAGGKNTEAFF. In nucleotides, the CDR3 is TGTGCCAGCAGCGTAGGTCTAGCAGGGGGCAAGAACACTGAAGCTTTCTTT.

The chain carries TRBV9 and TRBJ2-3, with a weak D call TRBD2 (6 bases). The CDR3 loop spans 18 amino acids. The germline CDR1 and CDR2 sequences are SGDLS and YYNGEE. V lost 1 base and J 0 bases, leaving 18 bases between the germline ends. CDR3 amino acids: CASSVSPPTAGSTDTQYF. CDR3 coding DNA: TGTGCCAGCAGCGTATCTCCACCTACGGCGGGGAGCACAGATACGCAGTATTTT.

This chain joins TRBV30 and TRBJ1-5; D remains ambiguous. Deletions cut 0 bases from V and 1 base from J, with 10 bases between. The germline CDR1 and CDR2 sequences are GTSNPN and SVGIG (reference sequence). This CDR3 is 15 amino acids long. CDR3 sequence reads: CAWSVRLESNQPQHF. CDR3 bases: TGTGCCTGGAGTGTAAGATTAGAGAGCAATCAGCCCCAGCATTTT.

The chain employs TRBV19 and TRBJ1-5; the D gene is possibly TRBD1 (6 bases). Germline values: CDR1 LNHDA, CDR2 SQIVND (reference sequence). This CDR3 spans 14 amino acids. The V and J ends lost 6 bases and 3 bases respectively, with 12 bases between them. The CDR3 DNA is TGTGCCAGTAGCCTCAGGGGTGACAATCAGCCCCAGCATTTT. Translating gives CASSLRGDNQPQHF.